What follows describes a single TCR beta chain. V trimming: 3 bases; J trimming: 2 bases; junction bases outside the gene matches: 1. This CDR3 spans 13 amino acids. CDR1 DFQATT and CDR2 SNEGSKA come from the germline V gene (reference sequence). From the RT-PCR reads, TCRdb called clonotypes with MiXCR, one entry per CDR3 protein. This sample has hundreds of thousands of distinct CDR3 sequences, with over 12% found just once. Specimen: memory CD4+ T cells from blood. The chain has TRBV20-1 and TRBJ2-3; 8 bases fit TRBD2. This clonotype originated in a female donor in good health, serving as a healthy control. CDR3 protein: CSASGGATDTQYF. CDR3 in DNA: TGCAGTGCTAGCGGGGGGGCCACAGATACGCAGTATTTT.